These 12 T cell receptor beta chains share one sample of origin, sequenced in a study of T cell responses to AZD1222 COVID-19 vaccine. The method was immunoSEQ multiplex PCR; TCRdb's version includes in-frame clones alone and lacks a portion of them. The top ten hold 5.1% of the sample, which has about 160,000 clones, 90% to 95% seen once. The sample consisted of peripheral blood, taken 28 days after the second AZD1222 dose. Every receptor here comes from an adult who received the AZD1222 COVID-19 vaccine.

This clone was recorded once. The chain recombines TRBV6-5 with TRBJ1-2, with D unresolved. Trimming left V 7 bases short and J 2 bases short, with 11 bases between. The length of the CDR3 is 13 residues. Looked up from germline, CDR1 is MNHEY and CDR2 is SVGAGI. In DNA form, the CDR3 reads TGTGCCAGCACACTGGGAATGAACTATGGCTACACCTTC. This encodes CASTLGMNYGYTF.

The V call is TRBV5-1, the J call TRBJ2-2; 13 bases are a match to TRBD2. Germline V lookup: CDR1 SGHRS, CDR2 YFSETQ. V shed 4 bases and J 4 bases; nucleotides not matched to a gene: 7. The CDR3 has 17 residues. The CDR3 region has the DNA TGCGCCAGCAGCCCAGGACTAGCGGGAGATTCCACCGGGGAGCTGTTTTTT. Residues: CASSPGLAGDSTGELFF.

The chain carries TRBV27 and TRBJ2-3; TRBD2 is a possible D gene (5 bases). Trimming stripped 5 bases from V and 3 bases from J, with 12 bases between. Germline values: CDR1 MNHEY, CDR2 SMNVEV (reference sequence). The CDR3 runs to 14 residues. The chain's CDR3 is CASSPSGWTDTQYF. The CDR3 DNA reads TGTGCCAGCAGTCCATCGGGGTGGACAGATACGCAGTATTTT.

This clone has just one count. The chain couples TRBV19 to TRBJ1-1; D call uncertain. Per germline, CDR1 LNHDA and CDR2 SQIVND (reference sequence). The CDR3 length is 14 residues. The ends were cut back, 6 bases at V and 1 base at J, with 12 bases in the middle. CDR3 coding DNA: TGTGCCAGTAGACCGGACCGACCGAACACTGAAGCTTTCTTT. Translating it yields CASRPDRPNTEAFF.

Here the CDR3 reads CASSSRTGPTEAFF. CDR3 in DNA: TGTGCCAGCAGTTCACGGACAGGGCCTACTGAAGCTTTCTTT. The V gene is TRBV28, the J gene TRBJ1-1; 8 nucleotides align to TRBD1. This CDR3 is 14 amino acids long. CDR1 and CDR2 (germline): MDHEN, SYDVKM. With 4 bases clipped from V and 5 bases from J, the junction kept 6 bases outside the gene matches.

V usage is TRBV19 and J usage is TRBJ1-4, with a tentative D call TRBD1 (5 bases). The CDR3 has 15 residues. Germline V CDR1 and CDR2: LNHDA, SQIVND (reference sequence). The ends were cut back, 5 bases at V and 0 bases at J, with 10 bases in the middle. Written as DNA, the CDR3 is TGTGCCAGTAGTCCGCGGGGGGCAACTAATGAAAAACTGTTTTTT. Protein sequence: CASSPRGATNEKLFF.

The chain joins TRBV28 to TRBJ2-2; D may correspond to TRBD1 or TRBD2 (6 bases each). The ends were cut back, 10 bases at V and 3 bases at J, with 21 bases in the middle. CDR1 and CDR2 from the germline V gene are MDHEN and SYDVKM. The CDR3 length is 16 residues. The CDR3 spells CATGRGWGAHTGELFF. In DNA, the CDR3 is TGTGCCACCGGGCGGGGATGGGGGGCGCACACCGGGGAGCTGTTTTTT.

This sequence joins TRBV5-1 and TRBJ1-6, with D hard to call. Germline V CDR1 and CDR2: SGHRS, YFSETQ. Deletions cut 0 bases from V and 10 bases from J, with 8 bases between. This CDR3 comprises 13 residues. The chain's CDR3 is CASSLAGRSPLHF. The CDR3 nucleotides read TGCGCCAGCAGCTTGGCCGGCAGATCACCCCTCCACTTT.

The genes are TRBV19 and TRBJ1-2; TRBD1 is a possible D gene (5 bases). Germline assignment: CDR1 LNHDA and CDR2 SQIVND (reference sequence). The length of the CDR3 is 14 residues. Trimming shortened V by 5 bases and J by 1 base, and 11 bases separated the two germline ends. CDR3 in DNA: TGTGCCAGTAGTCCCAGGGTCGGTAACTATGGCTACACCTTC. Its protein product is CASSPRVGNYGYTF.

The CDR3: CASSFSGLGPQETQYF. The DNA of the CDR3 is TGTGCCAGCAGTTTTTCGGGGTTGGGACCTCAAGAGACCCAGTACTTC. The gene calls are TRBV28 and TRBJ2-5; possibly TRBD1 or TRBD2 for D (5 bases each). Germline V gene data show CDR1 as MDHEN and CDR2 as SYDVKM. The CDR3 has 16 amino acids. V was trimmed by 3 bases and J by 2 bases, leaving 16 bases between them.

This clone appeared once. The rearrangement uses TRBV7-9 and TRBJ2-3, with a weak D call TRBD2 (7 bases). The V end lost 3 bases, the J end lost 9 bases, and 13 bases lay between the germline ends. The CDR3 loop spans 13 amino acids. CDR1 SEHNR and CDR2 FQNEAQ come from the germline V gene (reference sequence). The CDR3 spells CASSLGGQVTQYF. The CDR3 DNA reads TGTGCCAGCAGCTTGGGGGGGCAGGTAACGCAGTATTTT.

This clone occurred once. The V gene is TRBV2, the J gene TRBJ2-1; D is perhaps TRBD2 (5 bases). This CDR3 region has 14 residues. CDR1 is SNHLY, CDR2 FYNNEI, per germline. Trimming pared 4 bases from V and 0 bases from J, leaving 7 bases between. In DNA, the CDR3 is TGTGCCAGCAGTGTACGGGGCTCCTACAATGAGCAGTTCTTC. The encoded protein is CASSVRGSYNEQFF.